These 27 T cell receptor beta chains were sequenced from one sample in a study of identical twins. Using its own MiXCR run on the 5' RACE reads, TCRdb lists one record per CDR3 protein. The sample holds more than 350,000 distinct CDR3 sequences; roughly 9% are singletons and the top ten take under 10%. Sequenced: naive T cells sorted from blood. Receptor source: a woman in her forties or fifties in good health.

V usage is TRBV20-1 and J usage is TRBJ1-2; 7 bases map to TRBD1. V shed 5 bases, J shed 7 bases, and the junction held 16 bases outside the gene matches. The CDR3 sequence is 15 residues long. Germline V gene sequence: CDR1 DFQATT, CDR2 SNEGSKA (reference sequence). CDR3 DNA sequence: TGCAGTGCTCCTCTCCCCACAGGGGACCTCGGTGGCTACACCTTC. Translated: CSAPLPTGDLGGYTF.

The count of this clonotype is one. The rearrangement links TRBV13 to TRBJ2-3; 7 bases map to TRBD2. Germline-derived CDR1 and CDR2 are PRHDT and FYEKMQ (reference sequence). The CDR3 contains 15 residues. Unmatched junction bases numbered 4, after V lost 1 base and J lost 3 bases. This CDR3 is CASSLEASGTDTQYF. The CDR3 bases are TGTGCCAGCAGCTTAGAGGCTAGCGGTACAGATACGCAGTATTTT.

A few counts support this clonotype. CDR3 DNA sequence: TGTGCCAGCAGTCACCCGGGCATGAACACTGAAGCTTTCTTT. Its translation is CASSHPGMNTEAFF. The rearrangement uses TRBV12-3 or TRBV12-4 and TRBJ1-1; no reliable D call. This CDR3 contains 14 residues. The V gene lost 5 bases and the J gene lost 0 bases, with 10 bases spanning the gap.

This clonotype was observed many times. This chain links TRBV5-5 with TRBJ2-1; D call uncertain. V shed 0 bases and J shed 6 bases, with 7 bases lying between them. Germline V lookup: CDR1 SGHKS, CDR2 YYEKEE (reference sequence). The CDR3 runs to 13 residues. CDR3 in amino acids: CASSLDPSNEQFF. CDR3 nucleotide sequence: TGTGCCAGCAGCTTGGACCCCAGCAATGAGCAGTTCTTC.

This clonotype came up once. This rearrangement joins TRBV19 to TRBJ2-7; 15 nucleotides agree with TRBD2. V lost 6 bases, J lost 3 bases, and 6 bases stayed unmatched. CDR1 LNHDA and CDR2 SQIVND come from the germline V gene (reference sequence). The CDR3 runs to 16 residues. The CDR3 coding sequence is TGTGCCAGTAGGGGAAGGGGACTAGCGGGGGGCTACGAGCAGTACTTC. It codes for CASRGRGLAGGYEQYF.

This chain joins TRBV20-1 and TRBJ2-1, with a weak D call TRBD2 (5 bases). The CDR3 has 15 residues. Trimming cost V 5 bases and J 0 bases, with 14 bases left between them. The germline V gene has CDR1 DFQATT and CDR2 SNEGSKA (reference sequence). The CDR3 loop reads CSADPRRSSYNEQFF. The CDR3, as DNA: TGCAGTGCTGACCCCCGGAGGAGCTCCTACAATGAGCAGTTCTTC.

The sample holds a few counts of this clonotype. This sequence joins TRBV29-1 and TRBJ1-1; 8 bases align to TRBD1. V lost 6 bases to trimming and J lost 5 bases; unmatched junction nucleotides: 11. Germline V gives CDR1 SQVTM, CDR2 ANQGSEA. The CDR3 spans 14 residues. CDR3 sequence: CSVGTGQARTEAFF. CDR3 nucleotides: TGCAGCGTGGGTACGGGACAGGCGCGGACTGAAGCTTTCTTT.

The chain is built from TRBV5-1 and TRBJ2-5, with D possibly being TRBD1 or TRBD2 (5 bases each). The germline V gene encodes CDR1 SGHRS and CDR2 YFSETQ. V dropped 4 bases and J dropped 5 bases, with 15 bases sitting between them. CDR3 length: 14 amino acids. CDR3 DNA sequence: TGCGCCAGCAGCCCGGCTGGGGGTACGGAGACCCAGTACTTC. Its translation: CASSPAGGTETQYF.

The CDR3 coding sequence is TGTGCCAGCAGCGCCATGGTCTCCTACAATGAGCAGTTCTTC. Translated: CASSAMVSYNEQFF. The chain has TRBV7-9 and TRBJ2-1; D is uncertain. The CDR3 sequence is 14 residues long. The germline V gene has CDR1 SEHNR and CDR2 FQNEAQ (reference sequence). V lost 5 bases to trimming and J lost 0 bases, with 8 bases between them.

This clonotype was seen many times. The CDR3 spells CASSVVGGSGNTIYF. The CDR3 bases are TGTGCCAGCAGCGTAGTTGGAGGCTCCGGAAACACCATATATTTT. V is TRBV9 and J is TRBJ1-3; D remains ambiguous. Trimming removed 0 bases from V and 4 bases from J, with 11 bases in between. This CDR3 is built from 15 residues. Germline V gives CDR1 SGDLS, CDR2 YYNGEE.

This clonotype has just a few counts. This chain uses TRBV7-9 with TRBJ2-2; 7 bases align to TRBD1. Germline lookup yields CDR1 SEHNR and CDR2 FQNEAQ (reference sequence). The CDR3 has 16 residues. Trimming removed 8 bases from V and 0 bases from J; junction bases left unmatched: 9. The CDR3: CASGNRGWPNTGELFF. CDR3 sequence (DNA): TGTGCCAGCGGGAACAGGGGATGGCCGAACACCGGGGAGCTGTTTTTT.

The chain recombines TRBV6-1 with TRBJ2-1; no clear D gene. Germline V gene data show CDR1 as MNHNS and CDR2 as SASEGT. The CDR3 totals 14 residues. The V end lost 3 bases, the J end lost 7 bases, and 13 bases lay between the germline ends. Written as DNA, the CDR3 is TGTGCCAGCAGTGATCGGACCGGGCCGAATGAGCAGTTCTTC. Translated: CASSDRTGPNEQFF.

This clonotype was seen more than once but under ten times. The chain joins TRBV12-3 or TRBV12-4 to TRBJ2-5; 12 bases align to TRBD2. The CDR3 has 16 residues. Trimming took 8 bases from V and 3 from J; bases not matched to a gene: 10. This CDR3 is CASCRGRTSGKETQYF. The CDR3 DNA reads TGTGCCAGCTGCCGCGGCAGGACTAGCGGGAAAGAGACCCAGTACTTC.

The chain combines TRBV20-1 with TRBJ2-5; 9 nucleotides match TRBD1. Trimming cost V 5 bases and J 5 bases; bases outside gene matches: 9. Germline lookup yields CDR1 DFQATT and CDR2 SNEGSKA (reference sequence). The length of the CDR3 is 14 residues. The CDR3 reads CSALDRGSLETQYF. In nucleotides, the CDR3 is TGCAGTGCTTTGGACAGGGGCTCCCTTGAGACCCAGTACTTC.

The chain employs TRBV4-1 and TRBJ2-7; D call uncertain. The CDR3 consists of 13 residues. V dropped 4 bases and J dropped 5 bases, with 12 bases sitting between them. CDR1 is MGHRA and CDR2 is YSYEKL in the germline V gene. CDR3 loop: CASSPNQGNEQYF. Written as DNA, the CDR3 is TGCGCCAGCAGCCCGAATCAAGGAAACGAGCAGTACTTC.

The rearrangement uses TRBV30 and TRBJ2-5; 14 bases map to TRBD2. The V segment lost 2 bases and the J segment 5 bases; nucleotides outside the gene matches: 4. Germline V gene sequence: CDR1 GTSNPN, CDR2 SVGIG (reference sequence). There are 15 residues in the CDR3. The CDR3 protein is CAWSPGLAGVETQYF. The CDR3 DNA sequence: TGTGCCTGGAGTCCGGGACTAGCGGGAGTGGAGACCCAGTACTTC. The whole variable domain, remainder taken from reference TRBV30 and TRBJ2-5, is SQTIHQWPATLVQPVGSPLSLECTVEGTSNPNLYWYRQAAGRGLQLLFYSVGIGQISSEVPQNLSASRPQDRQFILSSKKLLLSDSGFYLCAWSPGLAGVETQYFGPGTRLLVL.

This clonotype was observed a handful of times. The rearrangement joins TRBV11-2 to TRBJ1-1; possibly TRBD1 for D (6 bases). V was pared by 7 bases and J by 0 bases, with 9 bases between. Germline lookup yields CDR1 SGHAT and CDR2 FQNNGV. CDR3 length equals 13 residues. This CDR3 is CASMGAVNTEAFF. The CDR3, as DNA: TGTGCCAGCATGGGGGCAGTGAACACTGAAGCTTTCTTT.

This chain uses TRBV24-1 with TRBJ2-7; TRBD1 might be the D (6 bases). V shed 3 bases and J shed 5 bases, with 19 bases lying between them. The CDR3 covers 16 residues. Germline CDR1 reads KGHDR; CDR2 reads SFDVKD. CDR3 region: CATSDPSGEKRDEQYF. The CDR3 nucleotides are TGTGCCACCAGTGATCCTTCAGGGGAGAAACGGGACGAGCAGTACTTC.

The genes are TRBV7-9 and TRBJ2-1, with D unclear. The germline gives CDR1 SEHNR, CDR2 FQNEAQ (reference sequence). The CDR3 has 11 residues. V dropped 1 base and J dropped 12 bases, with 7 bases sitting between them. CDR3 DNA: TGTGCCAGCAGCTTAGTTCTATGGCAGTTCTTC. Encoded protein: CASSLVLWQFF.

The table lists this clonotype with many counts. The chain employs TRBV5-1 and TRBJ2-7; tentatively, D is TRBD2 (6 bases). The CDR3 has 15 residues. Germline V gene sequence: CDR1 SGHRS, CDR2 YFSETQ. The ends were cut back, 0 bases at V and 4 bases at J, with 14 bases in the middle. CDR3: CASSLAPGGGYEQYV. The CDR3 DNA reads TGCGCCAGCAGCTTGGCGCCAGGCGGAGGGTACGAGCAGTACGTC.

The chain links TRBV20-1 to TRBJ2-5; 10 bases are shared with TRBD2. Germline CDR1 DFQATT, CDR2 SNEGSKA (reference sequence). The CDR3 consists of 16 residues. The junction had 8 bases not matched to a gene; V was cut back by 0 bases and J by 4 bases. The CDR3 coding sequence is TGCAGTGCTAGAGATGTGGCTAGCGGGAGTGGAGAGACCCAGTACTTC. This translates into CSARDVASGSGETQYF.

Concerning this clonotype itself: Given a much more abundant clone one base away, this may be a read error. The CDR3 bases are TGTGCCGCCGCAGGGTTCGCAGATACGCAGTATTTT. Its protein is CAAAGFADTQYF. This chain joins TRBV24-1 and TRBJ2-3, with a weak D call TRBD1 (5 bases). The CDR3 runs to 12 residues. Trimming removed 12 bases from V and 4 bases from J, with 13 bases in between. CDR1 and CDR2 (germline): KGHDR, SFDVKD.

The V and J genes are TRBV7-9 and TRBJ2-1; perhaps TRBD1 as D (7 bases). CDR3 length: 14 residues. Germline V gives CDR1 SEHNR, CDR2 FQNEAQ (reference sequence). With 2 bases removed from V and 5 bases from J, the gap between germline ends came to 10 bases. The CDR3 DNA follows: TGTGCCAGCAGCTTACCAGGGGGGAACAATGAGCAGTTCTTC. As protein: CASSLPGGNNEQFF.

This clonotype appeared many times. The chain links TRBV3-1 to TRBJ2-5, with 10 nucleotides matching TRBD2. V gave up 1 base and J gave up 5 bases; unmatched junction bases: 4. Germline V gene data show CDR1 as LGHDT and CDR2 as YNNKEL (reference sequence). This CDR3 contains 15 residues. This chain's CDR3 is CASSQGAGGFETQYF. CDR3 DNA: TGTGCCAGCAGCCAAGGAGCGGGAGGGTTCGAGACCCAGTACTTC.

This clonotype was seen repeatedly, ten times or more. The J gene is TRBJ1-3, the V gene TRBV9; 7 nucleotides match TRBD1. Trimming at V came to 3 bases and at J to 1 base, leaving 4 bases not matched to a gene. Germline lookup yields CDR1 SGDLS and CDR2 YYNGEE. The CDR3 spans 15 residues. The CDR3 protein is CASSAMTGSGNTIYF. The CDR3 DNA is TGTGCCAGCAGCGCAATGACAGGGTCTGGAAACACCATATATTTT.

The chain links TRBV10-3 to TRBJ1-5; the D is unclear. Germline V gives CDR1 ENHRY, CDR2 SYGVKD. CDR3 length: 12 residues. With 7 bases removed from V and 4 bases from J, the gap between germline ends came to 8 bases. Written as DNA, the CDR3 is TGTGCCATCAAGGCAGATAATCAGCCCCAGCATTTT. As protein: CAIKADNQPQHF.

This clonotype was seen a few times. The rearrangement uses TRBV5-1 and TRBJ2-4, with D tentatively TRBD2 (6 bases). Trimming pared 10 bases from V and 4 bases from J, leaving 12 bases between. CDR1 and CDR2 from the germline V gene are SGHRS and YFSETQ. The CDR3 totals 12 residues. CDR3 bases: TGCGCCGAGCCCGGGACTAAAAACATTCAGTACTTC. Amino acid sequence: CAEPGTKNIQYF.